This T cell receptor beta chain comes out of a study of OX40 agonist ivuxolimab in advanced cancers. Assay used: immunoSEQ multiplex PCR; TCRdb lists only in-frame clones, some missing. In the table there are approximately 68,000 clones, 86% of which are singletons. This sequence was found in an adult with an advanced solid tumor such as melanoma, head and neck, liver or kidney cancer. The specimen comprised CD4+ or CD8+ T cells sorted from blood, sampled in a trial of the OX40 agonist ivuxolimab.

CDR3 sequence (DNA): TGTGCCAGCACCCGTACTAGCGGGGATCACAATGAGCAGTTCTTC. Amino acids: CASTRTSGDHNEQFF. The chain employs TRBV6-6 and TRBJ2-1; 10 bases map to TRBD2. This CDR3 is built from 15 residues. The V segment lost 7 bases and the J segment 5 bases; nucleotides outside the gene matches: 8. Germline CDR1 MNHNY, CDR2 SVGAGI (reference sequence).